Following are 23 T cell receptor beta chains from one sample sequenced in a study of human T cells and chemical hapten exposure. In TCRdb, the RACE reads were re-called with MiXCR into one record per CDR3 protein. Of 65,000 to 100,000 distinct CDR3 sequences listed, less than 8.5% are singletons. Time point described: patch test 2, 6 weeks after DPC sensitization. The treatment denotes: therapeutic diphenylcyclopropenone sensitization with weekly scalp DPC. Sequenced here: whole blood, sampled in connection with sensitization to the hapten diphenylcyclopropenone (DPC). The receptor source for this set is a woman aged 25 to 45 with alopecia areata. Some clones in this sample may be carry-over from other donors' samples.

Many counts were recorded for this clonotype. The V gene is TRBV5-1, the J gene TRBJ2-5; TRBD2 matches 16 bases. V trimming: 3 bases; J trimming: 4 bases; junction bases outside the gene matches: 3. The CDR3 runs to 16 residues. Germline V gene sequence: CDR1 SGHRS, CDR2 YFSETQ. The CDR3 region is CASSSGLAGGPETQYF. The CDR3 region has the DNA TGCGCCAGCAGCTCGGGACTAGCGGGGGGGCCAGAGACCCAGTACTTC.

This clonotype was observed many times. CDR3 nucleotides: TGTGCCATCAGTGAGTCAAGGTCGGATACGCAGTATTTT. Translation gives CAISESRSDTQYF. The J gene is TRBJ2-3, the V gene TRBV10-3; D not resolved. The ends were cut back, 0 bases at V and 6 bases at J, with 7 bases in the middle. The CDR3 extends over 13 amino acids. CDR1 ENHRY and CDR2 SYGVKD come from the germline V gene.

This clonotype has more than one count but fewer than ten. This chain connects TRBV7-2 to TRBJ1-2, with D maybe TRBD1 (6 bases). Germline CDR1 SGHTA, CDR2 FQGNSA. This CDR3 region has 15 residues. V was cut by 5 bases and J by 2 bases, with 15 bases left in between. CDR3 amino acids: CASSQSGGGNYGYTF. In nucleotides, the CDR3 is TGTGCCAGCAGCCAGTCCGGCGGGGGCAACTATGGCTACACCTTC.

This clonotype was recorded at least ten times. CDR3 sequence: CASRLQENTEAFF. CDR3 DNA sequence: TGTGCCAGCAGACTTCAGGAGAACACTGAAGCTTTCTTT. The chain employs TRBV2 and TRBJ1-1, with D unresolved. The CDR3 spans 13 residues. Trimming stripped 6 bases from V and 1 base from J, with 9 bases between. Germline CDR1 is SNHLY and CDR2 is FYNNEI.

Regarding this clonotype: A much larger clone lies one base from this, so it may be a read error. The chain carries TRBV10-3 and TRBJ1-2; D not resolved. Germline-derived CDR1 and CDR2 are ENHRY and SYGVKD. The CDR3 loop spans 15 amino acids. Deletions cut 6 bases from V and 5 bases from J, with 19 bases between. The CDR3 spells CAIRGKLSSLYGYTF. CDR3 in DNA: TGTGCCATCAGGGGAAAGCTCTCTTCTCTTTATGGCTACACCTTC.

The chain uses TRBV20-1 and TRBJ2-5; 9 bases are a match to TRBD1. Germline V CDR1 and CDR2: DFQATT, SNEGSKA (reference sequence). The V segment lost 0 bases and the J segment 5 bases; nucleotides outside the gene matches: 10. The CDR3 spans 16 residues. Written as DNA, the CDR3 is TGCAGTGCTAGAGATTTCCAGACAGGGGGTTTTGAGACCCAGTACTTC. It translates to CSARDFQTGGFETQYF.

The rearrangement links TRBV10-3 to TRBJ1-5, with D unresolved. Germline CDR1 reads ENHRY; CDR2 reads SYGVKD. This CDR3 spans 13 amino acids. Deletions cut 4 bases from V and 1 base from J, with 5 bases between. The CDR3, as DNA: TGTGCCATCAGTGCAGAGAGCAATCAGCCCCAGCATTTT. Residues: CAISAESNQPQHF.

This clonotype was observed a handful of times. The V and J genes are TRBV5-1 and TRBJ2-7, with no clear D. The CDR3 length is 13 residues. V was clipped by 5 bases and J by 7 bases, with 16 bases between them. Germline CDR1 SGHRS, CDR2 YFSETQ. In DNA, the CDR3 is TGCGCCAGCAGTCTTACGGAACGAGCAGAGCAGTACTTC. Amino acid sequence: CASSLTERAEQYF.

This clonotype has only a few counts. The V call is TRBV11-2, the J call TRBJ1-5, with D unresolved. Germline loops: CDR1 SGHAT, CDR2 FQNNGV. The V gene lost 3 bases and the J gene lost 7 bases, with 10 bases spanning the gap. The CDR3 contains 13 residues. The CDR3 region is CASSLEVLQPQHF. CDR3 coding DNA: TGTGCCAGCAGCTTGGAGGTTCTCCAGCCCCAGCATTTT.

In this sample, this clonotype turned up many times. V usage is TRBV29-1 and J usage is TRBJ1-3; tentatively, D is TRBD1 (5 bases). The CDR3 spans 13 residues. V was pared by 7 bases and J by 0 bases, with 10 bases between. Germline V gives CDR1 SQVTM, CDR2 ANQGSEA. This CDR3 reads CSATGFSGNTIYF. The CDR3 nucleotides are TGCAGCGCAACAGGATTCTCTGGAAACACCATATATTTT.

There are a few counts of this clonotype. This chain links TRBV7-9 with TRBJ1-6; a weak D match, TRBD1 (5 bases). This CDR3 is built from 16 residues. Per the germline V gene, CDR1 is SEHNR and CDR2 is FQNEAQ (reference sequence). V was clipped by 6 bases and J by 7 bases, with 19 bases between them. The CDR3: CASRGETGTPNSPLHF. DNA of the CDR3: TGTGCCAGCAGGGGAGAGACCGGGACTCCCAATTCACCCCTCCACTTT.

The sample holds many counts of this clonotype. The chain has TRBV20-1 and TRBJ1-1; TRBD1 matches at 8 bases. Germline CDR1 is DFQATT and CDR2 is SNEGSKA (reference sequence). The CDR3 sequence is 14 residues long. The J segment lost 3 bases and the V segment lost 1 base, leaving 4 bases of the junction unmatched. The CDR3 DNA sequence: TGCAGTGCTAGAGGGACAGGGTTGGACACTGAAGCTTTCTTT. Translating gives CSARGTGLDTEAFF.

This clonotype was seen repeatedly, ten times or more. The chain uses TRBV7-8 and TRBJ2-1; the D gene is possibly TRBD1 (5 bases). V dropped 2 bases and J dropped 8 bases, with 19 bases sitting between them. The CDR3 sequence is 16 residues long. The germline V gene has CDR1 SGHVS and CDR2 FQNEAQ. The CDR3 is CASSLSREILRDEQFF. DNA of the CDR3: TGTGCCAGCAGCTTATCCAGGGAAATACTTAGGGATGAGCAGTTCTTC.

This clonotype was counted many times. J is TRBJ2-7 and V is TRBV20-1; TRBD1 matches at 8 bases. V trimming: 8 bases; J trimming: 5 bases; junction bases outside the gene matches: 5. The germline CDR1 and CDR2 sequences are DFQATT and SNEGSKA (reference sequence). This CDR3 contains 11 residues. The CDR3 sequence is CSWTGSDEQYF. Here the CDR3 DNA reads TGCAGTTGGACAGGGTCGGACGAGCAGTACTTC.

Details on this clonotype: With a much larger clone just one base away, this may be a read error. V usage is TRBV30 and J usage is TRBJ1-2, with 8 bases matching TRBD1. Germline CDR1 and CDR2: GTSNPN and SVGIG (reference sequence). The CDR3 consists of 15 residues. J gave up 6 bases and V 2 bases, and 11 bases lay outside the gene matches. CDR3 bases: TGTGCCTGGAGTTTACGGGCAGGGGGCTTCAATGGCTACACCTTC. This translates into CAWSLRAGGFNGYTF.

This clonotype was found many times. The chain is built from TRBV30 and TRBJ1-1; a possible D gene is TRBD1 (6 bases). Germline V lookup: CDR1 GTSNPN, CDR2 SVGIG (reference sequence). Between the trimmed V and J ends, which lost 1 base and 3 bases, there was a span of 9 bases. The CDR3 spans 13 residues. The CDR3 nucleotides are TGTGCCTGGAGTGATACAGGGTACACTGAAGCTTTCTTT. Its protein is CAWSDTGYTEAFF.

The V and J genes are TRBV6-5 and TRBJ2-5; D perhaps matches TRBD1 (5 bases). The CDR3 is 15 residues long. Trimming left V 6 bases short and J 0 bases short, with 14 bases between. Germline-derived CDR1 and CDR2 are MNHEY and SVGAGI. DNA for the CDR3: TGTGCCAGCAGCGGATCGACAGCGTACCAAGAGACCCAGTACTTC. Translating it yields CASSGSTAYQETQYF.

This clonotype was seen many times. The genes are TRBV6-6 and TRBJ1-1, with D tentatively TRBD1 (6 bases). The CDR3 totals 14 residues. V dropped 7 bases and J dropped 4 bases, with 16 bases sitting between them. Looked up from germline, CDR1 is MNHNY and CDR2 is SVGAGI (reference sequence). The CDR3 DNA reads TGTGCCAGCAACGACCTTACAGGGCGCACTGAAGCTTTCTTT. It is translated as CASNDLTGRTEAFF.

There are many counts of this clonotype. This chain uses TRBV19 with TRBJ2-7; D remains unclear. The CDR3 is 13 residues long. V was pared by 3 bases and J by 2 bases, with 8 bases between. Germline CDR1 reads LNHDA; CDR2 reads SQIVND (reference sequence). The CDR3 DNA reads as TGTGCCAGTAGTATTCAAGGTCCCTACGAGCAGTACTTC. This gives the protein CASSIQGPYEQYF.

The chain uses TRBV6-1 and TRBJ1-5; 9 positions agree with TRBD1. The CDR3 is made up of 16 amino acids. V was clipped by 4 bases and J by 4 bases; unmatched bases: 8. Germline values: CDR1 MNHNS, CDR2 SASEGT. CDR3 nucleotides: TGTGCCAGCAGTGGACAGGGGGAGAGCACTAATCAGCCCCAGCATTTT. It specifies CASSGQGESTNQPQHF.

This clonotype was detected many times. The chain links TRBV6-7 to TRBJ1-6; a possible D gene is TRBD1 (5 bases). TRBV6-7 is an ORF for which the function is uncertain. The CDR3 sequence is 15 residues long. Trimming removed 0 bases at V and 4 bases at J, with 7 bases between. Here the CDR3 DNA reads TGTGCCAGCAGTTACTCTGACAGATATAATTCACCCCTCCACTTT. The encoded protein is CASSYSDRYNSPLHF.

The chain couples TRBV5-1 to TRBJ1-5; D not resolved. The CDR3 length is 15 residues. The germline V gene has CDR1 SGHRS and CDR2 YFSETQ. V lost 0 bases to trimming and J lost 0 bases, with 7 bases between them. CDR3 in DNA: TGCGCCAGCAGCTTGGATCCGCATAGCAATCAGCCCCAGCATTTT. Translating gives CASSLDPHSNQPQHF. Filled out from reference TRBV5-1 and TRBJ1-5, the complete variable domain reads KAGVTQTPRYLIKTRGQQVTLSCSPISGHRSVSWYQQTPGQGLQFLFEYFSETQRNKGNFPGRFSGRQFSNSRSEMNVSTLELGDSALYLCASSLDPHSNQPQHFGDGTRLSIL.

In its sample, this clonotype was seen a few times. V is TRBV12-5 and J is TRBJ1-1; tentative D call: TRBD1 (5 bases). CDR1 is LGHNT and CDR2 is FRNRAP in the germline V gene. Trimming pared 4 bases from V and 3 bases from J, leaving 12 bases between. The CDR3 extends over 14 amino acids. The CDR3 reads CASGWGVGDTEAFF. The CDR3 DNA follows: TGTGCTAGTGGTTGGGGGGTGGGGGACACTGAAGCTTTCTTT. The full variable domain, its missing parts supplied by reference TRBV12-5 and TRBJ1-1, is DARVTQTPRHKVTEMGQEVTMRCQPILGHNTVFWYRQTMMQGLELLAYFRNRAPLDDSGMPKDRFSAEMPDATLATLKIQPSEPRDSAVYFCASGWGVGDTEAFFGQGTRLTVV.